This T cell receptor beta chain was found in a study of cytomegalovirus exposure and HLA in healthy donors. Study-wide context: Unique TCR beta sequences numbering approximately 100 million came from about 179 million T cells in an earlier analysis.

The donors, nominally healthy at sampling, likely had unrecorded immune exposures. The CDR3 totals 14 residues. The ends were cut back, 5 bases at V and 1 base at J, with 12 bases in the middle. Germline CDR1 reads SGHRS; CDR2 reads YFSETQ. About this clone itself: Its antigen is not known.

General study points: The authors later found TCR association rates varying by HLA locus, with DRB1 most and HLA-C fewest. Cytomegalovirus-associated status was assigned to 164 TCR beta chains.

PCR used 60 Vbeta primers and 13 Jbeta primers. Libraries were prepared by immunoSEQ multiplex PCR; TCRdb keeps only in-frame clonotypes and omits some of them. The sample yields 85,000 to 100,000 clones, around three quarters seen once. The sequence came from a male donor in good health and CMV-seropositive. V is TRBV5-1 and J is TRBJ1-1; TRBD1 is a possible D gene (5 bases). Sequenced sample: PBMCs. CDR3 DNA sequence: TGCGCCAGCAGGGTAGGCGGGGGGAACACTGAAGCTTTCTTT. Its translation: CASRVGGGNTEAFF.